One and the same sample provided the 32 T cell receptor beta chains below, sequenced in a study of CD8 T cells in Susac syndrome. Random hexamers were used to reverse transcribe about 0.45 to 1 ug of RNA. TCRdb re-called the immunoSEQ multiplex PCR reads through MiXCR, storing one row per CDR3 protein. Of a few hundred thousand distinct CDR3 sequences listed, about 95% are singletons. The specimen sequenced was CD4+ T cells from PBMCs. The source of these receptors is a human donor with multiple sclerosis.

This CDR3 is CSVGLGGTDTQYF. CDR3 in DNA: TGCAGCGTTGGCTTGGGGGGCACAGATACGCAGTATTTT. The V call is TRBV29-1, the J call TRBJ2-3; TRBD1 or TRBD2 may be the D gene (5 bases each). Between the trimmed V and J ends, which lost 4 bases and 1 base, there was a span of 9 bases. There are 13 residues in the CDR3. Germline assignment: CDR1 SQVTM and CDR2 ANQGSEA.

The CDR3 bases are TGTGCCTGGAGTGTTAACGGGCATTACAGCTACACCTTC. Translated: CAWSVNGHYSYTF. The rearrangement joins TRBV30 to TRBJ1-2; no reliable D call. V dropped 0 bases and J dropped 9 bases, with 14 bases sitting between them. This CDR3 comprises 13 residues. Germline CDR1 GTSNPN, CDR2 SVGIG (reference sequence).

The V call is TRBV10-3, the J call TRBJ1-2; possibly TRBD1 for D (6 bases). CDR1 ENHRY and CDR2 SYGVKD come from the germline V gene. This CDR3 region has 14 residues. V dropped 5 bases and J dropped 1 base, with 11 bases sitting between them. The DNA for the CDR3 is TGTGCCATCAGTTCGGACAGACTTAACTATGGCTACACCTTC. As protein: CAISSDRLNYGYTF.

This chain joins TRBV20-1 and TRBJ2-5; 9 nucleotides match TRBD2. This CDR3 spans 15 amino acids. After removal of 7 bases from V and 2 bases from J, the junction contained 11 bases not matched to a gene. Germline assignment: CDR1 DFQATT and CDR2 SNEGSKA (reference sequence). The CDR3 protein is CSVRGLAGRQETQYF. Here the CDR3 DNA reads TGCAGTGTTAGGGGGCTAGCGGGGAGACAAGAGACCCAGTACTTC.

The V call is TRBV13, the J call TRBJ2-7; D tentatively fits TRBD1 or TRBD2 (7 bases each). The CDR3 has 13 amino acids. Germline loops: CDR1 PRHDT, CDR2 FYEKMQ (reference sequence). The V end lost 6 bases, the J end lost 11 bases, and 20 bases lay between the germline ends. The DNA for the CDR3 is TGTGCCAGCAGGATGGGAGGGGGCCGCGTCAAGTACTTC. This translates into CASRMGGGRVKYF.

The V gene is TRBV7-9, the J gene TRBJ2-3, with unresolved D. This CDR3 comprises 15 residues. Trimming left V 8 bases short and J 0 bases short, with 15 bases between. Germline V gene data show CDR1 as SEHNR and CDR2 as FQNEAQ (reference sequence). The CDR3 sequence is CASRSDHRSTDTQYF. DNA for the CDR3: TGTGCCAGCCGCTCGGACCATCGAAGCACAGATACGCAGTATTTT.

This rearrangement joins TRBV2 to TRBJ2-1, with TRBD1 matching over 7 bases. There are 16 residues in the CDR3. From germline, CDR1 is SNHLY and CDR2 FYNNEI. V trimming: 6 bases; J trimming: 3 bases; junction bases outside the gene matches: 11. The CDR3 loop reads CASRTRQGYGYNEQFF. In DNA, the CDR3 is TGTGCCAGCAGAACTCGACAGGGATACGGCTACAATGAGCAGTTCTTC. Full variable domain (remainder filled in from reference TRBV2 and TRBJ2-1): EPEVTQTPSHQVTQMGQEVILRCVPISNHLYFYWYRQILGQKVEFLVSFYNNEISEKSEIFDDQFSVERPDGSNFTLKIRSTKLEDSAMYFCASRTRQGYGYNEQFFGPGTRLTVL.

This sequence joins TRBV29-1 and TRBJ1-1, with a possible D match to TRBD1 (5 bases). The CDR3 length is 15 residues. V was pared by 1 base and J by 3 bases, with 15 bases between. Germline CDR1 and CDR2: SQVTM and ANQGSEA. This CDR3 reads CSVEVPGPKHTEAFF. In nucleotides, the CDR3 is TGCAGCGTTGAAGTACCGGGACCGAAGCACACTGAAGCTTTCTTT.

This chain connects TRBV6-4 to TRBJ1-2; D is undetermined. Germline CDR1 MRHNA, CDR2 SNTAGT. Between the trimmed V and J ends, which lost 9 bases and 0 bases, there was a span of 5 bases. The CDR3 is 11 residues long. This chain's CDR3 is CASRSNYGYTF. The CDR3 DNA follows: TGTGCCAGTCGATCTAACTATGGCTACACCTTC.

This clonotype was observed once. This chain links TRBV20-1 with TRBJ2-1, with 8 positions matching TRBD2. Germline CDR1 reads DFQATT; CDR2 reads SNEGSKA (reference sequence). With 5 bases clipped from V and 1 base from J, the junction kept 13 bases outside the gene matches. The CDR3 covers 17 residues. The CDR3 nucleotides are TGCAGTGCTCAGGGACTAGAAGGTGTCCTTTCCTACAATGAGCAGTTCTTC. It specifies CSAQGLEGVLSYNEQFF.

The chain uses TRBV20-1 and TRBJ2-5, with D tentatively TRBD1 or TRBD2 (6 bases each). Germline lookup yields CDR1 DFQATT and CDR2 SNEGSKA (reference sequence). The V gene lost 5 bases and the J gene lost 5 bases, with 12 bases spanning the gap. CDR3 length: 12 residues. CDR3 bases: TGCAGTGCTGGGGGGCTTAGGGAGACCCAGTACTTC. Translation gives CSAGGLRETQYF.

The J gene is TRBJ1-1, the V gene TRBV20-1; 7 nucleotides align to TRBD1. CDR1 is DFQATT, CDR2 SNEGSKA, per germline (reference sequence). This CDR3 region has 12 residues. V shed 7 bases and J 6 bases; nucleotides not matched to a gene: 8. In DNA form, the CDR3 reads TGCAGTGGCGCCCAGGGGGGGTCTGAAGCTTTCTTT. This encodes CSGAQGGSEAFF.

The chain employs TRBV9 and TRBJ2-1, with TRBD2 as a possible D gene (5 bases). The V and J ends lost 0 bases and 4 bases respectively, with 14 bases between them. Germline V gene lookup returns CDR1 SGDLS and CDR2 YYNGEE. The CDR3 is 16 amino acids. Written as DNA, the CDR3 is TGTGCCAGCAGCGTAGCTCCGGGGTCCGTATACAATGAGCAGTTCTTC. It specifies CASSVAPGSVYNEQFF.

The DNA of the CDR3 is TGCAGCGTTGCAGGGGACGAGAACACTGAAGCTTTCTTT. As protein: CSVAGDENTEAFF. This chain uses TRBV29-1 with TRBJ1-1, with D possibly being TRBD1 (6 bases). Deletions cut 4 bases from V and 1 base from J, with 10 bases between. CDR1 is SQVTM and CDR2 is ANQGSEA in the germline V gene. CDR3 length: 13 amino acids.

The genes are TRBV6-6 and TRBJ1-5, with D unresolved. The ends were cut back, 3 bases at V and 2 bases at J, with 5 bases in the middle. Germline CDR1 MNHNY, CDR2 SVGAGI (reference sequence). The CDR3 is 13 residues long. CDR3 amino acids: CASSYLGNQPQHF. CDR3 sequence (DNA): TGTGCCAGCAGTTATCTGGGCAATCAGCCCCAGCATTTT.

The V call is TRBV3-1, the J call TRBJ2-1, with 7 bases aligning to TRBD2. The CDR3 loop spans 16 amino acids. The germline V gene encodes CDR1 LGHDT and CDR2 YNNKEL (reference sequence). The J segment lost 5 bases and the V segment lost 2 bases, leaving 9 bases of the junction unmatched. CDR3 sequence (DNA): TGTGCCAGCAGCCAATTACCCGGGGGGATGGACAATGAGCAGTTCTTC. Its translation is CASSQLPGGMDNEQFF.

The chain carries TRBV4-1 and TRBJ2-3; no clear D gene. V shed 5 bases and J shed 5 bases, with 11 bases lying between them. The CDR3 has 13 residues. CDR1 and CDR2 from the germline V gene are MGHRA and YSYEKL. CDR3 in amino acids: CASSTGQKDTQYF. In nucleotides, the CDR3 is TGCGCCAGCAGCACCGGCCAAAAAGATACGCAGTATTTT.

J is TRBJ2-7 and V is TRBV23-1; D call uncertain. TRBV23-1 is an ORF, with its function uncertain. This CDR3 region has 14 residues. Trimming left V 0 bases short and J 2 bases short, with 8 bases between. Written as DNA, the CDR3 is TGCGCCAGCAGTCAATCGGCAAGTACCTACGAGCAGTACGTC. This sequence encodes CASSQSASTYEQYV.

The V gene is TRBV7-2, the J gene TRBJ1-2, with a weak D call TRBD1 (5 bases). The CDR3 totals 13 residues. CDR1 is SGHTA, CDR2 FQGNSA, per germline. Trimming took off 5 bases at V and 5 bases at J, with 12 bases between the two ends. CDR3 coding DNA: TGTGCCAGCAGCAGGGACTCGACTTATGGCTACACCTTC. It translates to CASSRDSTYGYTF.

The chain couples TRBV14 to TRBJ1-2, with D maybe TRBD1 (6 bases). The V gene lost 1 base and the J gene lost 8 bases, with 11 bases spanning the gap. This CDR3 contains 13 residues. CDR1 and CDR2 (germline): SGHDN, FVKESK. CDR3 coding DNA: TGTGCCAGCAGCCAAGGGGGGCTGGGGGGCTACACCTTC. As protein: CASSQGGLGGYTF.

The chain combines TRBV27 with TRBJ2-3; D could derive from TRBD1 or TRBD2 (6 bases each). The germline V gene encodes CDR1 MNHEY and CDR2 SMNVEV (reference sequence). With 6 bases removed from V and 2 bases from J, the gap between germline ends came to 15 bases. This CDR3 is 15 amino acids long. The CDR3 spells CASSQGGLITDTQYF. Here the CDR3 DNA reads TGTGCCAGCAGCCAAGGGGGACTGATCACAGATACGCAGTATTTT.

The chain is built from TRBV20-1 and TRBJ1-1; the D is unclear. This CDR3 region has 16 residues. The V and J ends lost 4 bases and 1 base respectively, with 19 bases between them. The germline V gene encodes CDR1 DFQATT and CDR2 SNEGSKA (reference sequence). The CDR3 DNA reads TGCAGTGCTACCATTGGGTTAGTTCCGACGAACACTGAAGCTTTCTTT. Its translation: CSATIGLVPTNTEAFF.

The sample holds one count of this clonotype. The V call is TRBV30, the J call TRBJ2-5; unclear D gene. Germline V gene lookup returns CDR1 GTSNPN and CDR2 SVGIG (reference sequence). This CDR3 is 13 amino acids long. V was pared by 5 bases and J by 4 bases, with 14 bases between. CDR3 coding DNA: TGTGCCTGGGGTACGGTGGATCGAGAGACCCAGTACTTC. Translation: CAWGTVDRETQYF.

The V call is TRBV4-2, the J call TRBJ1-2, with D maybe TRBD1 (5 bases). This CDR3 spans 17 amino acids. The V gene's germline CDR1 is LGHNA and CDR2 YNFKEQ. V lost 4 bases to trimming and J lost 6 bases, with 24 bases between them. The CDR3 spells CASSRDPGGLTPDGYTF. The CDR3 DNA sequence: TGTGCCAGCAGCCGTGACCCCGGGGGACTGACTCCCGATGGCTACACCTTC.

The V gene is TRBV29-1, the J gene TRBJ2-1, with 7 bases identical to TRBD2. Unmatched junction bases numbered 7, after V lost 4 bases and J lost 4 bases. Germline V gene data show CDR1 as SQVTM and CDR2 as ANQGSEA. This CDR3 has 14 residues. DNA for the CDR3: TGCAGCGTTGGGCGCGGGGGTGTTTACAATGAGCAGTTCTTC. Its translation is CSVGRGGVYNEQFF.

J is TRBJ2-7 and V is TRBV7-9, with D possibly matching TRBD2 (6 bases). Trimming shortened V by 1 base and J by 0 bases, and 7 bases separated the two germline ends. Per germline, CDR1 SEHNR and CDR2 FQNEAQ (reference sequence). The CDR3 runs 14 residues. The CDR3: CASSLGGDSYEQYV. DNA for the CDR3: TGTGCCAGCAGCTTAGGCGGGGACTCCTACGAGCAGTACGTC.

This chain joins TRBV3-1 and TRBJ2-4; D perhaps matches TRBD1 (5 bases). Germline assignment: CDR1 LGHDT and CDR2 YNNKEL (reference sequence). CDR3 length equals 19 residues. V was trimmed by 0 bases and J by 2 bases, leaving 20 bases between them. Here the CDR3 reads CASSQDGDSAFGSKNIQYF. The DNA for the CDR3 is TGTGCCAGCAGCCAAGATGGAGACAGTGCCTTTGGGTCCAAAAACATTCAGTACTTC.

V is TRBV3-1 and J is TRBJ1-2; TRBD1 is a possible D gene (5 bases). Germline CDR1 is LGHDT and CDR2 is YNNKEL (reference sequence). CDR3 length: 16 amino acids. Trimming cost V 1 base and J 6 bases, with 18 bases left between them. DNA of the CDR3: TGTGCCAGCAGCCAAGCAGGGAAATCGCCCCGGGATGGCTACACCTTC. The encoded protein is CASSQAGKSPRDGYTF.

The genes are TRBV15 and TRBJ1-4, with D perhaps matching TRBD1 (5 bases). The germline gives CDR1 LNHNV, CDR2 YYDKDF (reference sequence). This CDR3 is 13 amino acids long. The ends were cut back, 5 bases at V and 5 bases at J, with 9 bases in the middle. CDR3 amino acids: CATSPRQNEKLFF. The CDR3 DNA is TGTGCCACCAGCCCGAGACAGAATGAAAAACTGTTTTTT.

The chain recombines TRBV19 with TRBJ2-1, with 15 bases identical to TRBD2. Trimming at V came to 9 bases and at J to 12 bases, leaving 6 bases not matched to a gene. CDR1 LNHDA and CDR2 SQIVND come from the germline V gene (reference sequence). The length of the CDR3 is 13 residues. The CDR3 sequence is CASLGLAGGRQFF. In nucleotides, the CDR3 is TGTGCCAGCCTGGGACTAGCGGGGGGAAGGCAGTTCTTC.

This rearrangement joins TRBV6-5 to TRBJ2-3, with D unclear. Germline CDR1 MNHEY, CDR2 SVGAGI. The CDR3 runs to 13 residues. V lost 4 bases and J lost 14, with 19 bases in between. The CDR3 is CASSSLGIPRRYF. CDR3 in DNA: TGTGCCAGCAGTTCCCTAGGGATCCCCCGGCGGTATTTT.

The chain employs TRBV5-4 and TRBJ2-6; the D is unclear. The V gene's germline CDR1 is SGHNT and CDR2 YYREEE (reference sequence). The V end was cut by 4 bases, the J end by 0 bases, with 11 bases between. This CDR3 region has 16 residues. CDR3 protein: CASSPQSLSGANVLTF. CDR3 nucleotide sequence: TGTGCCAGCAGCCCCCAAAGCCTCTCTGGGGCCAACGTCCTGACTTTC. The full variable domain, completed using reference TRBV5-4 and TRBJ2-6, is ETGVTQSPTHLIKTRGQQVTLRCSSQSGHNTVSWYQQALGQGPQFIFQYYREEENGRGNFPPRFSGLQFPNYSSELNVNALELDDSALYLCASSPQSLSGANVLTFGAGSRLTVL.